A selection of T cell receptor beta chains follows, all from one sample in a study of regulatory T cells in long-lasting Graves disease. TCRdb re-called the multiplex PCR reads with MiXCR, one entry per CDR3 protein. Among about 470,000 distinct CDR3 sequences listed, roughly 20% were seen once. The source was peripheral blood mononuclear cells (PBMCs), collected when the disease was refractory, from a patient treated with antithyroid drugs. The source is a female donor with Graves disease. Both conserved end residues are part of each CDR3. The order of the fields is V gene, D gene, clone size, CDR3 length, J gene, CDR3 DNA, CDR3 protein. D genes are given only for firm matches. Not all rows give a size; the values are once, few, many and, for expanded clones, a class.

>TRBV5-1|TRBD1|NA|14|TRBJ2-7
TGCGCCAGCAGCTTCGGGGACAGGCCCTACGAGCAGTACTTC
CASSFGDRPYEQYF
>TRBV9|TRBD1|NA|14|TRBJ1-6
TGTGCCAGCAGGGGACAGGGGGTCGGATCACCCCTCCACTTT
CASRGQGVGSPLHF
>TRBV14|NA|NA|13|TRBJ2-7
TGTGCCAGCGGCCATGTCATAACCTACGAGCAGTACTTC
CASGHVITYEQYF
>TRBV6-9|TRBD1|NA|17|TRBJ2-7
TGTGCCAGCAGTTACCTCTTTTCGGACAGGGACGACTACGAGCAGTACTTC
CASSYLFSDRDDYEQYF
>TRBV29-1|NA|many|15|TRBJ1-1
TGCAGCGTTGAAAGTAGGGGGGTGGAAAGCACTGAAGCTTTCTTT
CSVESRGVESTEAFF
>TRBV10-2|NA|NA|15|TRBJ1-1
TGCGCCAGCACCCTGAAACGTAGCGTGAACACTGAAGCTTTCTTT
CASTLKRSVNTEAFF
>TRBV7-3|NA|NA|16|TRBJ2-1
TGTGCCAGCAGCCCCGTTCGAACTAGAAAATCTTTGGAGCAGTTCTTC
CASSPVRTRKSLEQFF
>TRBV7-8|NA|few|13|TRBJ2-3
TGTGCCAGCAGCTTAGACGACACAGATACGCAGTATTTT
CASSLDDTDTQYF
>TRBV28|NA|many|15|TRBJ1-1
TGTGCCAGCAGTTTTCCCAGGGGTGGGAACACTGAAGCTTTCTTT
CASSFPRGGNTEAFF
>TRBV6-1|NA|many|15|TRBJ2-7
TGTGCCAGCAGTGAGGTGGGCGGGGCGGGCTACGAGCAGTACTTC
CASSEVGGAGYEQYF
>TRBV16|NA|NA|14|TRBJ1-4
TGTGCCAGCAGCCAATCGGGGACTAATGAAAAACTGTTTTTT
CASSQSGTNEKLFF
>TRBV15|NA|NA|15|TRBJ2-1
TGTGCCACCAGCATCGGGAACAGGGCCTACAATGAGCAGTTCTTC
CATSIGNRAYNEQFF
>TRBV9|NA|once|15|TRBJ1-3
TGTGCCAGCAGCGTAGAGGCAGGATCGGGAAACACCATATATTTT
CASSVEAGSGNTIYF
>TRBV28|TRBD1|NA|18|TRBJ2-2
TGTGCCAGCAGTTTCCCGACGAAAGGACAGGGGGATATCGGGGAGCTGTTTTTT
CASSFPTKGQGDIGELFF
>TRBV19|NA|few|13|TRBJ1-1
TGTGCCAGTGCCTTATCGGGGGACACTGAAGCTTTCTTT
CASALSGDTEAFF
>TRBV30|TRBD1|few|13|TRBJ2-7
TGTGCCTGTGACAGGGTAAGCTCCTACGAGCAGTACTTC
CACDRVSSYEQYF
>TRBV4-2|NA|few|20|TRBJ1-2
TGTGCCAGCAGCCAACCGAGTTCGACGGGACGGCCCGAGATGCACTATGGCTACACCTTC
CASSQPSSTGRPEMHYGYTF
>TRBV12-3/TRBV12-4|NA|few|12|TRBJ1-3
TGTGCCAGCAGTTTATTTCGGAGCACCATATATTTT
CASSLFRSTIYF
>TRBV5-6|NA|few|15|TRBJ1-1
TGTGCCAGCAGCTTGGCTGCTCTGACAAACACTGAAGCTTTCTTT
CASSLAALTNTEAFF
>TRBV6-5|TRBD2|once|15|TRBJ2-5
TGTGCCTGCAGCCACTCGGGAGGACCCCAAGAGACCCAGTACTTC
CACSHSGGPQETQYF
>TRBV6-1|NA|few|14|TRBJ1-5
TGTGCCAGCAGTATTGACAGATTTAATCAGCCCCAGCATTTT
CASSIDRFNQPQHF
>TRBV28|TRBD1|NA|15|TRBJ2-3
TGTGCCAGCAGCTACAGGGGGCTTCGCCCAGATACGCAGTATTTT
CASSYRGLRPDTQYF
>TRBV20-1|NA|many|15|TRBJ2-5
TGCAGTGCTAGAGATCTTCTTCAAGGGTGGGAGACCCAGTACTTC
CSARDLLQGWETQYF
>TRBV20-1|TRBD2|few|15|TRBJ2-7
TGCAGTGCTCCGACGGCAGCGGGAGAGAGGTACGAGCAGTACTTC
CSAPTAAGERYEQYF
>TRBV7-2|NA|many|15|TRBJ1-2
TGTGCCAGCAGCTTAGCGGAGGGACAACGGAGTGGCTACACCTTC
CASSLAEGQRSGYTF
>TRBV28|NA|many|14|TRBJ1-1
TGTGCCAGCAGTTTTATCGGGGGGAACACTGAAGCTTTCTTT
CASSFIGGNTEAFF
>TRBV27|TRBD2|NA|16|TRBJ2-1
TGTGCCAGCAGCTTCTTAGCGGGAGAACGGTACAATGAGCAGTTCTTC
CASSFLAGERYNEQFF
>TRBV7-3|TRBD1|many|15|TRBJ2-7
TGTGCCAGCAGCTTACCCTGGGACAGGTTCCCCGAGCAGTACTTC
CASSLPWDRFPEQYF
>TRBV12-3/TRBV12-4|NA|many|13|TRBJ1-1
TGTGCCAGCACTCCCCGGCCCTCCCTCGAAGCTTTCTTT
CASTPRPSLEAFF
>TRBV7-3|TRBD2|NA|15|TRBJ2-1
TGTGCCAGCAGTTTGGACCTGACTAGCGGGGACGAGCAGTTCTTC
CASSLDLTSGDEQFF
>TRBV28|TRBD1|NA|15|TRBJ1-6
TGTGCCAGCAGGACCACAGGGGCTTTTAATTCACCCCTCCACTTT
CASRTTGAFNSPLHF
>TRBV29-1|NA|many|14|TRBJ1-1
TGCAGCGTAGACAAAGGACACACTAACACTGAAGCTTTCTTT
CSVDKGHTNTEAFF
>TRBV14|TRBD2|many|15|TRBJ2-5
TGTGCCAGCAGCCAAGTAGCGGGAGTCCGGGAGACCCAGTACTTC
CASSQVAGVRETQYF
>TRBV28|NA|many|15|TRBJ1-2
TGTGCCAGCAGTTTGATCGGTCAGATTAACTATGGCTACACCTTC
CASSLIGQINYGYTF
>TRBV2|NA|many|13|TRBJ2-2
TGTGCCAGCAGTGAAGTCCCTACCGGGGAGCTGTTTTTT
CASSEVPTGELFF
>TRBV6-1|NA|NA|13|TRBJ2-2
TGTGCCACCAAGAGAGGGGACACCGGGGAGCTGTTTTTT
CATKRGDTGELFF
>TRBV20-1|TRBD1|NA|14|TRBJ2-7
TGCAGTGCTAGAGATATGGACAGGGGTCTCGAGCAGTACTTC
CSARDMDRGLEQYF
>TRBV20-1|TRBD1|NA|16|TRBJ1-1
TGCAGTGCTTACCTCCGGGACAGGGGAGGCGACACTGAAGCTTTCTTT
CSAYLRDRGGDTEAFF
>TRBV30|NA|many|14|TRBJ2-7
TGTGCCTGGAGTGTAATAGGGATCTCCTACGAGCAGTACTTC
CAWSVIGISYEQYF
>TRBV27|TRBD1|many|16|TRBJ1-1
TGTGCCAGCAGTTGCCCGGGGCCCCAGGGGGCCACTGAAGCTTTCTTT
CASSCPGPQGATEAFF
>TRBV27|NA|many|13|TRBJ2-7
TGTGCCAGCAGTTTCTTTAGCGGCTACGAGCAGTACTTC
CASSFFSGYEQYF
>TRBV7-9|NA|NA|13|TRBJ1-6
TGTGCCAGCAGCCTCTTCGTGGATTCACCCCTCCACTTT
CASSLFVDSPLHF
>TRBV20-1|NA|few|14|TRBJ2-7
TGCAGTGCTAGAGGGACCGAGCGGTCCTACGAGCAGTACTTC
CSARGTERSYEQYF
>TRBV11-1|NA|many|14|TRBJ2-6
TGTGCCAGCACAAACTACAGGCAAGGCAACGTCCTGACTTTC
CASTNYRQGNVLTF
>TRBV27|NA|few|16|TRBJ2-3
TGTGCCAGCAGTATAGAAGTCAACCCGAGGACAGATACGCAGTATTTT
CASSIEVNPRTDTQYF
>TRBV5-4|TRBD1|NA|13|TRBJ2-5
TGTGCCAGCAAGGGGGGACAGGAAGAGACCCAGTACTTC
CASKGGQEETQYF
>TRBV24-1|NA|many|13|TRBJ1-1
TGTGCCACCAGTGATTGGGGGGACACTGAAGCTTTCTTT
CATSDWGDTEAFF
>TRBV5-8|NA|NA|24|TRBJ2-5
NA
CASSLLSGAEYFGAGTQIPETQYF
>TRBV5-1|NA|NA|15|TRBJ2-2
TGCGCCAGCAGCTTGTCACGGGCGAACACCGGGGAGCTGTTTTTT
CASSLSRANTGELFF
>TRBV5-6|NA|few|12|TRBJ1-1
TGTGCCAGCAGCGGGAGGAGCACTGAAGCTTTCTTT
CASSGRSTEAFF
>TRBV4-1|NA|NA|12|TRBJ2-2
TGCGCCAGCGAGAAGAACACCGGGGAGCTGTTTTTT
CASEKNTGELFF
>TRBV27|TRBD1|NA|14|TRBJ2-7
TGTGCCAGCAGTGACCGGGACAGGGGGGCCCCGTTGGGGTTC
CASSDRDRGAPLGF
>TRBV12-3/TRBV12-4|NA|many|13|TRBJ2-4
TGTGCCAGCAGACGGGACGGGAAAAACATTCAGTACTTC
CASRRDGKNIQYF
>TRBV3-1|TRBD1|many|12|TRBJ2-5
TGTGCCAGCTCCCGGGACAGGCAGACCCAGTACTTC
CASSRDRQTQYF
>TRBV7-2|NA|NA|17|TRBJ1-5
TGTGCCAGCAGCTTGTTCCCAGGGGCGGCAGGCAATCAGCCCCAGCATTTT
CASSLFPGAAGNQPQHF
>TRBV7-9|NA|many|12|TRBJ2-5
TGTGCCAGCCAGGCGGTATCAGAGACCCAGTACTTC
CASQAVSETQYF
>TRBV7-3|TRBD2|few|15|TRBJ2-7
TGTGCCAGCAGCTTATTCGGGGGGGAGGGTTACGAGCAGTACTTC
CASSLFGGEGYEQYF
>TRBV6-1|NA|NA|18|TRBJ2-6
TGTGCCAGCAGTGAACTGGCGGGATTGTTTTCTGGGGCCAACGTCCTGACTTTC
CASSELAGLFSGANVLTF
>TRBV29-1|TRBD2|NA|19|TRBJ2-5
TGCAGCGCCGAAATGGGACTAGCGGGAGACTTATGGGTACAAGAGACCCAGTACTTC
CSAEMGLAGDLWVQETQYF
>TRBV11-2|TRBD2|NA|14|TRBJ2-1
TGTGCCAGCAGCTCGGGACTAGCGGGTAATGAGCAGTTCTTC
CASSSGLAGNEQFF